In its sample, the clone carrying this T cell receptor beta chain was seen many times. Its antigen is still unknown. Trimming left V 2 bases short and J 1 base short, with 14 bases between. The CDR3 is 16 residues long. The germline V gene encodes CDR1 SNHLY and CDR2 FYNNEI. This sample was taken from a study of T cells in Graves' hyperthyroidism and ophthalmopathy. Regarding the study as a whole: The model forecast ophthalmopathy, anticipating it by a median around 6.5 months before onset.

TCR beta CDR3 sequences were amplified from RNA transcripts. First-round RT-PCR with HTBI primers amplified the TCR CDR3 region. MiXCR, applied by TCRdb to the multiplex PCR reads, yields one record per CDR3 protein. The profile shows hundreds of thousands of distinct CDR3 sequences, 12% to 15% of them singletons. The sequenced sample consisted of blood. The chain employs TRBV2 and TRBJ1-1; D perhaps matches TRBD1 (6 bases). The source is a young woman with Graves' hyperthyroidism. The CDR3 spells CASSERPGARNTEAFF. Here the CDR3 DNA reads TGTGCCAGCAGTGAAAGACCAGGGGCGAGGAACACTGAAGCTTTCTTT. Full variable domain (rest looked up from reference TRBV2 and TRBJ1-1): EPEVTQTPSHQVTQMGQEVILRCVPISNHLYFYWYRQILGQKVEFLVSFYNNEISEKSEIFDDQFSVERPDGSNFTLKIRSTKLEDSAMYFCASSERPGARNTEAFFGQGTRLTVV.